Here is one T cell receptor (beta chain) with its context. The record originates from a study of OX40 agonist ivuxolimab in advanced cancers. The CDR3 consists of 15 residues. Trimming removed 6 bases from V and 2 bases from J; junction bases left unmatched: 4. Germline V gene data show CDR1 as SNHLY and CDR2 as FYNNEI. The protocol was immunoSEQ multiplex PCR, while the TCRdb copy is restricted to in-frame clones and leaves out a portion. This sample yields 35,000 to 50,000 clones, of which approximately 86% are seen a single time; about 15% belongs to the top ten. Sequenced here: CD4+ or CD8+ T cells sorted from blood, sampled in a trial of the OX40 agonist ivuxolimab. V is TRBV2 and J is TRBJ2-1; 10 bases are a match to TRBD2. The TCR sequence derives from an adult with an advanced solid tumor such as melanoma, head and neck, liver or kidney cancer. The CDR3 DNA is TGTGCCAGCAGGGTAGCGGGGGGAGCCTACAATGAGCAGTTCTTC. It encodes CASRVAGGAYNEQFF. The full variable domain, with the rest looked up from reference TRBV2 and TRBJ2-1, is EPEVTQTPSHQVTQMGQEVILRCVPISNHLYFYWYRQILGQKVEFLVSFYNNEISEKSEIFDDQFSVERPDGSNFTLKIRSTKLEDSAMYFCASRVAGGAYNEQFFGPGTRLTVL.